The clone carrying this TCR beta chain has at least ten counts. TCRdb used MiXCR to reprocess the RACE reads, holding one entry per CDR3 protein. The data show some 70,000 distinct CDR3 sequences, with 9.5% to 13% seen just once and over 4% held by the top ten. This record belongs to a study of human T cells and chemical hapten exposure. Study in general: On the upper back, patch tests were applied with 0.01% DPC and read at 6 days.

Germline CDR1 DFQATT, CDR2 SNEGSKA (reference sequence). Trimming removed 3 bases at V and 0 bases at J, with 18 bases between. The CDR3 loop spans 17 amino acids. Described time point: pre-sensitization, week 0. Noted treatment: therapeutic diphenylcyclopropenone sensitization with weekly scalp DPC. This specimen was whole blood, taken in connection with sensitization to the hapten diphenylcyclopropenone (DPC). The TCR comes from a woman aged 45-65 years with alopecia areata. Some clones in this sample may be carry-over from other donors' samples. The rearrangement joins TRBV20-1 to TRBJ1-3; a weak D match, TRBD1 (6 bases). DNA of the CDR3: TGCAGTGCTAGCTCGACTGTGGGGGGGCTCTCTGGAAACACCATATATTTT. It translates to CSASSTVGGLSGNTIYF.